This TCR beta chain derives from a study of blood T cell repertoires in COVID-19. Overall study context: The origin of the acute and convalescent COVID-19 samples was the United States, Italy and Spain. T cells, B-cell-depleted T cells, or PBMCs provided the cDNA or gDNA that served as material.

The ends lost 2 bases at V and 3 bases at J; junction bases unmatched: 6. Per the germline V gene, CDR1 is SGHRS and CDR2 is YFSETQ. The CDR3 spans 16 residues. Sequenced by immunoSEQ multiplex PCR; TCRdb stores in-frame clones only, minus some. The table records a few hundred thousand clones, about 89% of them present only once. This chain joins TRBV5-1 and TRBJ2-5; 11 positions match TRBD2. The sample comprised peripheral blood. This receptor was obtained from a woman between 50 and 59 years old with acute or convalescent COVID-19. The CDR3, as DNA: TGCGCCAGCAGCTTCACTTTAGCGGGAGGGGAAGAGACCCAGTACTTC. It is translated as CASSFTLAGGEETQYF.